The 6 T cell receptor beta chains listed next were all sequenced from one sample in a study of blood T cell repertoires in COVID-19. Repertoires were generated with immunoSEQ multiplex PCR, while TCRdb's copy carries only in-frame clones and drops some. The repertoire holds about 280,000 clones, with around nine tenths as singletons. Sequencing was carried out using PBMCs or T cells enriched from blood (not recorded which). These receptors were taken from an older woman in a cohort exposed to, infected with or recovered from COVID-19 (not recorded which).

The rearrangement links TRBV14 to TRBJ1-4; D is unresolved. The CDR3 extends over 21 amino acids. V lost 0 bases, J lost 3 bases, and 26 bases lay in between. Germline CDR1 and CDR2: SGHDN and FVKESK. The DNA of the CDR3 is TGTGCCAGCAGCCAAGAGAAGTTCGGAGGGTTAATACGTGTAGCTAATGAAAAACTGTTTTTT. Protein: CASSQEKFGGLIRVANEKLFF.

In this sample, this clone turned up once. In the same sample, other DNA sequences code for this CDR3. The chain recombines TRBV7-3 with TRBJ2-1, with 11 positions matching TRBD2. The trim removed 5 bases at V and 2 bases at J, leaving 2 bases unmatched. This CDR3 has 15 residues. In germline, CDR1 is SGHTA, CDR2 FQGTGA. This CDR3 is CASSRSGRAYNEQFF. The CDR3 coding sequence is TGTGCCAGCAGCCGTAGCGGGAGGGCCTACAATGAGCAGTTCTTC.

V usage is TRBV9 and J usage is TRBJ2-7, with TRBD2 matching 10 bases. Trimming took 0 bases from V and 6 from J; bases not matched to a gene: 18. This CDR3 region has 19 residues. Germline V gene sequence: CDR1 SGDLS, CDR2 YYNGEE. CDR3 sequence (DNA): TGTGCCAGCAGCGTAGGTGAGGGTAGCCCTATAGCGGGAGGATCCGAGCAGTACTTC. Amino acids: CASSVGEGSPIAGGSEQYF.

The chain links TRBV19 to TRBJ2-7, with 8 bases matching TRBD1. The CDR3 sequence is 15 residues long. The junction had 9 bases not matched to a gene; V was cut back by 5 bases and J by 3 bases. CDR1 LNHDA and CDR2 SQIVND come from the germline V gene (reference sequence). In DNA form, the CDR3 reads TGTGCCAGTAGTGCAGGACGGACAGGGAACTACGAGCAGTACTTC. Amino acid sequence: CASSAGRTGNYEQYF.

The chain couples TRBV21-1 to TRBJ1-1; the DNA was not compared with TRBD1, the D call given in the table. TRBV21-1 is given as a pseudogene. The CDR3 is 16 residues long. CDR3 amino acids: CASSKWMTGIRTEAFF. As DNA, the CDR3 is TGTGCCAGCAGCAAATGGATGACAGGGATAAGGACTGAAGCTTTCTTT.

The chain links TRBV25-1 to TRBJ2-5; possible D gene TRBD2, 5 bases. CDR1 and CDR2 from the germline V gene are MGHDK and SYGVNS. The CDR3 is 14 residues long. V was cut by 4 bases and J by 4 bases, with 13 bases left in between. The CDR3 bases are TGTGCCAGCAGTGTTTTAGAGGGAGCAGAGACCCAGTACTTC. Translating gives CASSVLEGAETQYF.